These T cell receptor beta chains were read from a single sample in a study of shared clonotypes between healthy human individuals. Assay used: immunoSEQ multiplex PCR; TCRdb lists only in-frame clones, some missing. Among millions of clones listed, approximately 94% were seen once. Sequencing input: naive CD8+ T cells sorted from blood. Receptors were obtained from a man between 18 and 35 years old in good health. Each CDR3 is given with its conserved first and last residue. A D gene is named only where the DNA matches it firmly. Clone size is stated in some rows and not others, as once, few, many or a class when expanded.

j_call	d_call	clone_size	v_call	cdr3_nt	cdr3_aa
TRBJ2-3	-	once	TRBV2	TGTGCCAGCAGTGAAGAGATAGTGGGGGGCGGATATACGCAGTATTTT	CASSEEIVGGGYTQYF
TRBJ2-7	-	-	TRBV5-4	TGTGCCACCCGTACCTCCGGGACTTTCTACGAGCAGTACTTC	CATRTSGTFYEQYF
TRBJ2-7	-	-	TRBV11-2	TGTGCCAGCAGCCCCGAGACTTACGAGCAGTACTTC	CASSPETYEQYF
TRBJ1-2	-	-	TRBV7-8	TGTGCCAGCAGCTTGGGGCCAGGGGAGACCTTC	CASSLGPGETF
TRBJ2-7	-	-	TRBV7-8	TGTGCCAGCAGCTTGGTACAGGAATCCTACGAGCAGTACTTC	CASSLVQESYEQYF
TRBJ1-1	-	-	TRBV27	TGTGCCAGCAGTCCAATTTCAGGGGAGACTGAAGCTTTCTTT	CASSPISGETEAFF
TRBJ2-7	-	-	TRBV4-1	TGCGCCAGCAGCCAAAAGGTTGGGTCCTACGAGCAGTACTTC	CASSQKVGSYEQYF
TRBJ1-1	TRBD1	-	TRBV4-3	TGCGCCAGCAGCCAAGAGGGACAGGGGAATACTGAAGCTTTCTTT	CASSQEGQGNTEAFF
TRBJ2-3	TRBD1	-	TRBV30	TGTGCCTTCGGGACAGGGAGTACAGATACGCAGTATTTT	CAFGTGSTDTQYF
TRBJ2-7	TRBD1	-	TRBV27	TGTGCCAGCAGTACGACAGGGAAGGTCCACGAGCAGTACTTC	CASSTTGKVHEQYF
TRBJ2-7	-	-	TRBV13	TGTGCCAGCAGCTTAGGTGGGACCGGCATCGGTCTAGAACCCTACGAGCAGTACTTC	CASSLGGTGIGLEPYEQYF
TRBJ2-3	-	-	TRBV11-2	TGTGCCAGCAGCTTAATAGCCAGGCATAGCACAGATACGCAGTATTTT	CASSLIARHSTDTQYF
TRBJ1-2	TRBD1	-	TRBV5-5	TGTGCCAGCAGCCGTACCGGGACAGGGCTTGGCTACACCTTC	CASSRTGTGLGYTF
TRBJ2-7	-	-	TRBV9	TGTGCCAGCAGCGTAGCAACCGGACTCCAGTACGAGCAGTACTTC	CASSVATGLQYEQYF
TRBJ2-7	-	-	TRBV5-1	TGCGCCAGCAGCTCCACCGGGCTCAAACGCTACGAGCAGTACTTC	CASSSTGLKRYEQYF
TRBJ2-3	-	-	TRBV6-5	TGTGCCAGCAGTTATCAGGACTCGCGGGATACGCAGTATTTT	CASSYQDSRDTQYF
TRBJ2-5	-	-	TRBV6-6	TGTGCCAGCAGTAGTGGGGGGTTTGTAGAGACCCAGTACTTC	CASSSGGFVETQYF
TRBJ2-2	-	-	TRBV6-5	TGTGCCAGCAGTTACGGCGGAAACACCGGGGAGCTGTTTTTT	CASSYGGNTGELFF
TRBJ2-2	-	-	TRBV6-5	TGTGCCAGCAGCCCCGGGTCCCTCACCGGGGAGCTGTTTTTT	CASSPGSLTGELFF
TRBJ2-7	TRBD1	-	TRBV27	TGTGCCAGCAGTTCGACAGGGGACCCCTACGAGCAGTACTTC	CASSSTGDPYEQYF
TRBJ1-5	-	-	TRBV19	TGTGCCAGTACCACCAGGGGCAGGGACCAGCCCCAGCATTTT	CASTTRGRDQPQHF
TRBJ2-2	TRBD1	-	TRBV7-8	TGTGCCAGCAGCTTACTCAGGGGGCAGGACACCGGGGAGCTGTTTTTT	CASSLLRGQDTGELFF
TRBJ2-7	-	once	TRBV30	TGTGCCTGGAGTGCGGGACAGGGACTAGGGGAGCAGTACTTC	CAWSAGQGLGEQYF
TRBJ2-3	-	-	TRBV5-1	TGCGCCAGCAGCCGAAGCCAAGGGCGCACAGATACGCAGTATTTT	CASSRSQGRTDTQYF
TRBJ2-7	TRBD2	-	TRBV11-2	TGTGCCAGTAGGTCCAGCGGGGGGTTTTGGGAGCAGTACTTC	CASRSSGGFWEQYF
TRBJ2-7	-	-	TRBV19	TGTGCCAGTAGTATAGGCCTATCCTACGAGCAGTACTTC	CASSIGLSYEQYF
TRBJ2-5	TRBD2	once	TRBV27	TGTGCCAGCAGTCCGGGACTAGGGCAAGAGACCCAGTACTTC	CASSPGLGQETQYF
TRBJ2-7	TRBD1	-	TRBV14	TGTGCCAGCAGCCAAGGGACAGGGGTATCCTACGAGCAGTACTTC	CASSQGTGVSYEQYF
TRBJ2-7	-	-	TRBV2	TGTGCCAGCAGTGATAGGGTCTCCTACGAGCAGTACTTC	CASSDRVSYEQYF
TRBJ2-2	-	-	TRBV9	TGTGCCAGCAGCGGAGTAGGGACCGGGGAGCTGTTTTTT	CASSGVGTGELFF
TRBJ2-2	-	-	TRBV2	TGTGCCAGCAGTGTGCCAGAGCAGAACACCGGGGAGCTGTTTTTT	CASSVPEQNTGELFF
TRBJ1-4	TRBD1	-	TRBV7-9	TGTGCCAGCAGGCCCGGGACAGGGGAGAAAACTAATGAAAAACTGTTTTTT	CASRPGTGEKTNEKLFF
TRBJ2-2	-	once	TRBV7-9	TGTGCCAGCAGTGCAGGTTACGGGGAGCTGTTTTTT	CASSAGYGELFF
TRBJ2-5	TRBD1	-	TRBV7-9	TGTGCCAGCAGCCCAACGCCGGGACAGGGGATTGAGACCCAGTACTTC	CASSPTPGQGIETQYF
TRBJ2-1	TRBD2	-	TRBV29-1	TGCAGCGGGAGCGGGAGCTCCTACAATGAGCAGTTCTTC	CSGSGSSYNEQFF
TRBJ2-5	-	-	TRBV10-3	TGTGCCATCAGTGAGCGGGGCAGGGACCAAGAGACCCAGTACTTC	CAISERGRDQETQYF
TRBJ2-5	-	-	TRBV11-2	TGTGCCAGCAGCTTAGATGGTGGGAAAGAGACCCAGTACTTC	CASSLDGGKETQYF
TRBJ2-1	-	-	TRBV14	TGTGCCAGCAGCCGGAACTCTAATTGGGATGAGCAGTTCTTC	CASSRNSNWDEQFF
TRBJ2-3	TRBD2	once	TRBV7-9	TGTGCCAGCAGAATCTCTAGCGGGAGGGACGGCACAGATACGCAGTATTTT	CASRISSGRDGTDTQYF
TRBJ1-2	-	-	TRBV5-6	TGTGCCAGCAGCCACGGGACGGAATCTAACTATGGCTACACCTTC	CASSHGTESNYGYTF
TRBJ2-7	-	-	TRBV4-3	TGCGCCAGCAGCCAAGTCCTTGGAAGTCCTAGCTCCTACGAGCAGTACTTC	CASSQVLGSPSSYEQYF
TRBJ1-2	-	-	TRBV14	TGTGCCAGCAGCCAAGACAGGGGAGGTGGCTACACCTTC	CASSQDRGGGYTF
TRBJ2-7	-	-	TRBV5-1	TGCGCCAGCAGCCCGGACAACCCAAGCTCCTACGAGCAGTACTTC	CASSPDNPSSYEQYF
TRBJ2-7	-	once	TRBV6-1	TGTGCCAGCAGGGAGGGGGGCGAGCAGTACTTC	CASREGGEQYF
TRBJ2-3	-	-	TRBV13	TGTGCCAGCAGCTTAAACGCACTCTTTACAGATACGCAGTATTTT	CASSLNALFTDTQYF
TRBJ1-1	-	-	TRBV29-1	TGCAGCGTTCAAGCGGGCTGGAACACTGAAGCTTTCTTT	CSVQAGWNTEAFF
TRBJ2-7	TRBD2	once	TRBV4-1	TGCGCCAGCAGCCCCAAACACTCTAGCGGGGCCGCCTACGAGCAGTACTTC	CASSPKHSSGAAYEQYF
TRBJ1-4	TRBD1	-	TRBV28	TGTGCCAGCAGTCCCTACAGGGGTCAAGTTAATGAAAAACTGTTTTTT	CASSPYRGQVNEKLFF
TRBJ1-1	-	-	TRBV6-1	TGTGCCAGCAGTGAAGCCGACGGGAGAGTGAACACTGAAGCTTTCTTT	CASSEADGRVNTEAFF
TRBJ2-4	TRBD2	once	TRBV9	TGTGCCAGCATGCGGGAGAAGTGGACCAAAAACATTCAGTACTTC	CASMREKWTKNIQYF
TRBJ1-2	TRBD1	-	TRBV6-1	TGTGCCAGCAGTGAATACAGGGGATCCCCGTTTGGCTACACCTTC	CASSEYRGSPFGYTF
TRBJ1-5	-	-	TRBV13	TGTGCCAGCAGCCAGGGTTTCAATCAGCCCCAGCATTTT	CASSQGFNQPQHF
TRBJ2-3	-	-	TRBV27	TGTGCCAGCAGTTCCAGGGTTTGGACAGATACGCAGTATTTT	CASSSRVWTDTQYF
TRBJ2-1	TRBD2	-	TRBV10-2	TGCGCCAGCAGTGAGATAAGCGGGGCTGAGCAGTTCTTC	CASSEISGAEQFF